A selection of T cell receptor beta chains follows, all from one sample in a study of T cells after yellow fever vaccination. TCRdb ran MiXCR on the 5' RACE reads and lists one entry per CDR3 protein. The top ten clones hold over 14% of a sample with 300,000 to 450,000 distinct CDR3 sequences, approximately 5.7% of them seen once. The material sequenced was PBMCs, taken 5 days after the yellow fever booster vaccination. Receptors originate from a young man who received the YFV17D yellow fever vaccine. The CDR3 runs from the conserved cysteine through the conserved F or W.

j_gene | v_gene | CDR3aa
TRBJ2-1 | TRBV5-6 | CASSETNHNEQFF
TRBJ2-7 | TRBV20-1 | CSARRTGKSSYEQYF
TRBJ2-7 | TRBV6-2/TRBV6-3 | CASSYQPLYEQYF
TRBJ2-7 | TRBV21-1 | CASSPLANRHEQYF
TRBJ2-2 | TRBV29-1 | CSVVGGGGRTGELFF
TRBJ2-1 | TRBV20-1 | CSARSDRWQFF
TRBJ2-7 | TRBV5-1 | CASSLGWTSVSYEQYF
TRBJ2-2 | TRBV7-9 | CASSLGASSNTGELFF
TRBJ1-5 | TRBV10-3 | CAISGGEQGGLGQPQHF
TRBJ2-3 | TRBV20-1 | CSSGGGEASTDTQYF
TRBJ1-2 | TRBV30 | CAWSVLSRGYTF
TRBJ1-5 | TRBV6-2/TRBV6-3 | CASSYYQGDQPQHF
TRBJ2-1 | TRBV7-2 | CASSYAGYNEQFF
TRBJ2-3 | TRBV11-1 | CASSLWGRGQADTQYF
TRBJ2-2 | TRBV10-3 | CANLDASANTGELFF
TRBJ2-3 | TRBV29-1 | CSTDGGGTDTQYF
TRBJ1-5 | TRBV6-2/TRBV6-3 | CASRTDSNQPQHF
TRBJ2-4 | TRBV20-1 | CSVSPRGGFAKNIQYF
TRBJ2-5 | TRBV10-3 | CAISPPEAQETQYF
TRBJ2-3 | TRBV6-5 | CASRVVEREGVDKQYF
TRBJ1-1 | TRBV10-2 | CASSETRGLAFF
TRBJ1-5 | TRBV7-2 | CASSAGTRWQPQHF
TRBJ2-7 | TRBV5-1 | CASSLVQGGHEQYF
TRBJ2-7 | TRBV5-1 | CASSLRGTYEQYF
TRBJ1-3 | TRBV25-1 | CASSGLGHSGNTIYF
TRBJ2-7 | TRBV5-1 | CASSLGDSTYEQYF
TRBJ1-3 | TRBV20-1 | CSAFLLSQESGNTIYF